A selection of T cell receptor beta chains follows, all from one sample in a study of shared clonotypes between healthy human individuals. Generated by immunoSEQ multiplex PCR, the TCRdb table keeps only in-frame clones and is missing some. The sample consists of about 2.5 million clones, 85% to 95% of them appearing once. The material sequenced was naive CD4+ T cells from PBMCs. The receptors were sampled from a man aged 18 to 29 in good health. Some clones in this sample may be carry-over from other donors' samples. Both conserved end residues are part of each CDR3. A D gene is named only where the DNA matches it firmly. Clone size appears in some rows only: once, few, many, or a class for an expanded clone.

size	V	D	J	CDR3	DNA
few	TRBV7-8	.	TRBJ1-1	CASRRGGTEAFF	TGTGCCAGCAGGCGAGGGGGCACTGAAGCTTTCTTT
.	TRBV28	TRBD2	TRBJ2-7	CASSAPLLAGTYEQYF	TGTGCCAGCAGTGCGCCCCTACTAGCGGGGACCTACGAGCAGTACTTC
.	TRBV28	TRBD1	TRBJ1-2	CATDYTGTGDGYTF	TGTGCCACAGATTATACCGGGACAGGGGATGGCTACACCTTC
once	TRBV5-1	.	TRBJ2-1	CASTQPEGTVEQFF	TGCGCCAGCACCCAACCCGAAGGGACTGTTGAGCAGTTCTTC
.	TRBV7-8	TRBD2	TRBJ2-7	CASSLGTSPSYEQYF	TGTGCCAGCAGCTTGGGGACTAGCCCTTCCTACGAGCAGTACTTC
.	TRBV27	TRBD1	TRBJ2-3	CASGDRAPDTQYF	TGTGCCAGCGGGGACAGGGCCCCAGATACGCAGTATTTT
.	TRBV18	.	TRBJ1-1	CASSPGGTGTEAFF	TGTGCCAGCTCACCAGGGGGGACGGGCACTGAAGCTTTCTTT
.	TRBV28	.	TRBJ1-1	CASSLRQRPRTEAFF	TGTGCCAGCAGTTTGAGACAGAGGCCCAGGACTGAAGCTTTCTTT
.	TRBV19	.	TRBJ1-1	CASSNRQIPTEAFF	TGTGCCAGTAGTAACCGACAAATTCCCACTGAAGCTTTCTTT
.	TRBV18	TRBD1	TRBJ2-2	CASSPGTGYAGELFF	TGTGCCAGCTCACCCGGGACAGGTTATGCCGGGGAGCTGTTTTTT
.	TRBV27	TRBD1	TRBJ2-5	CASSFRGQETQYF	TGTGCCAGCAGTTTTAGGGGGCAGGAGACCCAGTACTTC
.	TRBV6-1	.	TRBJ2-5	CASRGGGSQETQYF	TGTGCCAGCAGGGGAGGGGGATCCCAAGAGACCCAGTACTTC
.	TRBV7-3	.	TRBJ2-5	CASSLKETQYF	TGTGCCAGCAGCTTAAAAGAGACCCAGTACTTC
.	TRBV4-1	TRBD2	TRBJ2-2	CASSQGRAGATGELFF	TGCGCCAGCAGCCAAGGAAGAGCGGGGGCCACCGGGGAGCTGTTTTTT
.	TRBV30	.	TRBJ1-3	CAWISTRAGNTIYF	TGTGCCTGGATAAGTACCAGGGCTGGAAACACCATATATTTT